These T cell receptor beta chains were read from a single sample in a study of OX40 agonist ivuxolimab in advanced cancers. Assay used: immunoSEQ multiplex PCR; TCRdb lists only in-frame clones, some missing. The sample has under 100,000 clones; 85% to 90% are singletons. Sequencing used CD4+ or CD8+ T cells sorted from blood, obtained in a trial of the OX40 agonist ivuxolimab. The receptors were gathered from an adult with an advanced solid tumor such as melanoma, head and neck, liver or kidney cancer. Each CDR3 is given with its conserved first and last residue. Fields, in order: D gene, V gene, clone size, J gene, CDR3 protein, CDR3 DNA. A D gene is named only where the DNA matches it firmly. Not all rows give a size; the values are once, few, many and, for expanded clones, a class.

>NA|TRBV7-2|NA|TRBJ1-1
CASSLATVNTEAFF
TGTGCCAGCAGCTTAGCGACCGTGAACACTGAAGCTTTCTTT
>TRBD1|TRBV6-1|NA|TRBJ2-2
CASSVGGTGSGELFF
TGTGCCAGCAGTGTGGGAGGGACAGGGTCCGGGGAGCTGTTTTTT
>TRBD2|TRBV5-1|NA|TRBJ2-3
CASSLETSSSTDTQYF
TGCGCCAGCAGCTTGGAGACTAGCTCTAGCACAGATACGCAGTATTTT
>NA|TRBV9|NA|TRBJ2-3
CASSGYKTNPTDTQYF
TGTGCCAGCAGCGGATACAAGACCAATCCGACAGATACGCAGTATTTT
>TRBD1|TRBV7-7|few|TRBJ2-2
CASSPRTGNTGELFF
TGTGCCAGCAGCCCTCGGACAGGCAACACCGGGGAGCTGTTTTTT
>NA|TRBV20-1|NA|TRBJ1-4
CSAAGGEKLFF
TGCAGTGCCGCCGGTGGAGAAAAACTGTTTTTT
>NA|TRBV7-3|once|TRBJ2-2
CASSLQGLTGELFF
TGTGCCAGCAGCTTACAGGGCTTGACCGGGGAGCTGTTTTTT
>NA|TRBV7-3|NA|TRBJ1-2
CASSPNRRQAGGYTF
TGTGCCAGCAGCCCCAACCGTCGACAGGCGGGTGGCTACACCTTC
>NA|TRBV5-1|NA|TRBJ1-3
CASSISDSASGNTIYF
TGCGCCAGCAGCATCAGCGACAGTGCTTCTGGAAACACCATATATTTT
>TRBD1|TRBV7-3|NA|TRBJ2-2
CASSSTGGDTGELFF
TGTGCCAGCAGCTCGACAGGGGGGGACACCGGGGAGCTGTTTTTT
>NA|TRBV7-8|NA|TRBJ1-6
CASSLGTVGSPLHF
TGTGCCAGCAGCTTAGGGACAGTGGGTTCACCCCTCCACTTT
>TRBD1|TRBV27|few|TRBJ2-1
CASSDPTGEQFF
TGTGCCAGCAGTGACCCGACAGGGGAGCAGTTCTTC
>NA|TRBV30|few|TRBJ2-2
CAWSGLGPTGTGELFF
TGTGCCTGGAGCGGCCTGGGGCCTACGGGGACCGGGGAGCTGTTTTTT
>NA|TRBV28|NA|TRBJ2-1
CASSFSGFQFF
TGTGCCAGCAGTTTCTCAGGGTTTCAGTTCTTC
>TRBD1|TRBV5-1|NA|TRBJ2-1
CASSSPGQGYNEQFF
TGCGCCAGCAGCTCCCCGGGACAGGGCTACAATGAGCAGTTCTTC